Below, 7 T cell receptor beta chains from the same sample are listed, as sequenced in a study of response to subunit inactivated influenza vaccine. Each CDR3 protein gets one entry after TCRdb re-called the RT-PCR reads with MiXCR. The profile shows 860,000 or so distinct CDR3 sequences, about 20% of them singletons. The sample here was PBMCs from blood, taken 4 to 6 days after vaccination. The receptors originated from a man in his fifties who received an inactivated influenza vaccine.

In this sample, this clonotype turned up a few times. V usage is TRBV7-2 and J usage is TRBJ2-7; D is uncertain. The V end lost 0 bases, the J end lost 1 base, and 7 bases lay between the germline ends. This CDR3 has 14 amino acids. In germline, CDR1 is SGHTA, CDR2 FQGNSA. DNA of the CDR3: TGTGCCAGCAGCTTAGCGGCCAGATCCTACGAGCAGTACTTC. This codes for CASSLAARSYEQYF. The variable domain in full, with the rest retrieved from reference TRBV7-2 and TRBJ2-7, is GAGVSQSPSNKVTEKGKDVELRCDPISGHTALYWYRQSLGQGLEFLIYFQGNSAPDKSGLPSDRFSAERTGGSVSTLTIQRTQQEDSAVYLCASSLAARSYEQYFGPGTRLTVT.

A few counts support this clonotype. The rearrangement joins TRBV4-3 to TRBJ1-2; maybe TRBD1 (5 bases). CDR3 length: 14 residues. Germline CDR1 is LGHNA and CDR2 is YSLEER. Trimming pared 0 bases from V and 8 bases from J, leaving 13 bases between. As DNA, the CDR3 is TGCGCCAGCAGCCAAGACAGGGAGATTTCGGGCTACACCTTC. Its protein product is CASSQDREISGYTF.

This clonotype was seen a few times. The chain uses TRBV29-1 and TRBJ2-2; D unclear. V gave up 4 bases and J gave up 4 bases, with 10 bases separating them. The V gene's germline CDR1 is SQVTM and CDR2 ANQGSEA. This CDR3 contains 13 residues. CDR3 nucleotide sequence: TGCAGCGTTGGAGGTGGGATCACCGGGGAGCTGTTTTTT. This encodes CSVGGGITGELFF.

This clonotype was detected only a few times. The chain is built from TRBV4-2 and TRBJ2-3; TRBD2 aligns across 10 bases. The CDR3 has 16 residues. Germline CDR1 LGHNA, CDR2 YNFKEQ. With V trimmed by 2 bases and J by 2 bases, 4 bases remained unmatched. CDR3 region: CASSQLAGGITDTQYF. CDR3 coding DNA: TGTGCCAGCAGCCAATTAGCGGGGGGAATCACAGATACGCAGTATTTT.

This clonotype was seen a few times. The chain carries TRBV7-6 and TRBJ1-1; no firm D call. From germline, CDR1 is SGHVS and CDR2 FNYEAQ. The CDR3 loop spans 14 amino acids. Trimming removed 1 base from V and 4 bases from J, with 10 bases in between. This CDR3 reads CASSLVVSSTEAFF. The CDR3 coding sequence is TGTGCCAGCAGCTTAGTGGTATCCTCCACTGAAGCTTTCTTT.

J is TRBJ1-4 and V is TRBV12-3 or TRBV12-4, with D perhaps matching TRBD1 (6 bases). Trimming shortened V by 5 bases and J by 4 bases, and 14 bases separated the two germline ends. CDR3 length: 15 amino acids. CDR3 bases: TGTGCCAGCAGTCAAATTGGACAGTTTAATGAAAAACTGTTTTTT. It translates to CASSQIGQFNEKLFF.

CDR3 residues: CASRYRDRPYEQYF. The CDR3 DNA reads TGTGCCAGCAGATACCGGGACAGACCCTACGAGCAGTACTTC. The chain couples TRBV12-3 or TRBV12-4 to TRBJ2-7; 7 nucleotides align to TRBD1. Trimming at V came to 6 bases and at J to 2 bases, leaving 7 bases not matched to a gene. CDR3 length: 14 amino acids.